A selection of T cell receptor beta chains follows, all from one sample in a study of blood T cell repertoires in COVID-19. Data came from immunoSEQ multiplex PCR; TCRdb stores just in-frame clones and leaves some out. The table lists under 100,000 clones, approximately 80% of them singletons, with 12% in the top ten. Sequenced sample: peripheral blood. All receptors come from a woman aged 40 to 49 with active or convalescent COVID-19. Both conserved end residues are part of each CDR3. The D gene is left open where the match is weak. Rows give clone size only sometimes, using once, few, many, or a class for an expanded clone.

>NA|NA|TRBV15|TRBJ2-1
CATSRETASASYNEQFF
TGTGCCACCAGCAGAGAGACGGCTAGCGCCTCCTACAATGAGCAGTTCTTC
>NA|NA|TRBV28|TRBJ1-1
CASSFLEFEAFF
TGTGCCAGCAGTTTCCTAGAGTTTGAAGCTTTCTTT
>NA|TRBD2|TRBV10-3|TRBJ2-7
CAMSSGMYSYEQYF
TGTGCCATGTCTAGCGGGATGTACTCCTACGAGCAGTACTTC
>medium-sized|NA|TRBV10-3|TRBJ2-6
CAISELENRASSGANVLTF
TGTGCCATCAGTGAGCTTGAGAACAGGGCGAGCTCTGGGGCCAACGTCCTGACTTTC
>NA|NA|TRBV11-2|TRBJ2-5
CASSFTDPAGGQETQYF
TGTGCCAGCAGCTTCACGGACCCCGCGGGCGGACAAGAGACCCAGTACTTC
>NA|TRBD2|TRBV12-3/TRBV12-4|TRBJ2-7
CASSFAGAVEQYF
TGTGCCAGCAGTTTTGCGGGAGCGGTCGAGCAGTACTTC
>NA|NA|TRBV10-2|TRBJ1-3
CASSNRFPAAGNTIYF
TGCGCCAGCAGTAACAGGTTCCCCGCAGCTGGAAACACCATATATTTT
>NA|TRBD1|TRBV16|TRBJ1-3
CASSQAQGNGNTIYF
TGTGCCAGCAGCCAAGCACAGGGGAATGGAAACACCATATATTTT
>NA|NA|TRBV5-5|TRBJ2-3
CASSLLSTDTQYF
TGTGCCAGCAGCTTGCTTAGCACAGATACGCAGTATTTT
>NA|NA|TRBV20-1|TRBJ1-2
CSASRGDYGYTF
TGCAGTGCTAGTCGAGGTGACTATGGCTACACCTTC
>NA|NA|TRBV6-6|TRBJ1-2
CASSQQELTVSINYGYTF
TGTGCCAGCAGTCAACAGGAACTAACGGTCTCAATTAACTATGGCTACACCTTC
>few|NA|TRBV24-1|TRBJ1-5
CATTSGLPNQPQHF
TGTGCCACCACCTCAGGGTTGCCCAATCAGCCCCAGCATTTT
>NA|NA|TRBV2|TRBJ2-6
CAGQRRSAGANVLTF
TGTGCCGGTCAACGCAGGTCAGCTGGGGCCAACGTCCTGACTTTC
>NA|NA|TRBV11-2|TRBJ1-5
CASSLGHNQPQHF
TGTGCCAGCAGCTTAGGACACAATCAGCCCCAGCATTTT
>NA|TRBD2|TRBV4-1|TRBJ2-1
CASGQLSGGARNEQFF
TGCGCCAGCGGCCAGCTCAGCGGGGGGGCCAGGAATGAGCAGTTCTTC
>NA|NA|TRBV29-1|TRBJ2-7
CSVEHYYEQYF
TGCAGCGTTGAACACTACTACGAGCAGTACTTC
>once|NA|TRBV6-2/TRBV6-3|TRBJ1-1
CASSIDRMMNTEAFF
TGTGCCAGCAGTATAGACAGAATGATGAACACTGAAGCTTTCTTT
>NA|TRBD2|TRBV10-3|TRBJ2-3
CASRSGTSGRTDTQYF
TGTGCCTCCCGGTCCGGGACTAGCGGGAGGACAGATACGCAGTATTTT
>NA|NA|TRBV7-2|TRBJ1-2
CASSLTSLGGGTNYGYTF
TGTGCCAGCAGCTTAACGTCCCTCGGGGGAGGGACTAACTATGGCTACACCTTC
>NA|TRBD2|TRBV19|TRBJ2-1
CASSGSASGRKGPPPYNEQFF
TGTGCCAGTAGTGGGTCGGCTAGCGGGAGAAAGGGCCCACCCCCCTACAATGAGCAGTTCTTC